This entry lists 7 T cell receptor beta chains sequenced from one sample in a study of identical twins. In TCRdb, the 5' RACE reads were re-called with MiXCR into one record per CDR3 protein. The sample comprises 600,000 to 850,000 distinct CDR3 sequences, about 18% of which are singletons, and about 12% rests with the top ten. The same specimen was also included in a second study, on T cells expressing NK-cell markers.

The sample comprised PBMCs. The receptors here all came from a woman aged 18-29 years in good health.

This clonotype showed up just a few times. The J gene is TRBJ2-3, the V gene TRBV7-8; tentative D call: TRBD2 (5 bases). V was shortened by 4 bases and J by 6 bases, with 17 bases between the two germline ends. This CDR3 has 15 residues. Germline CDR1 reads SGHVS; CDR2 reads FQNEAQ. The CDR3, as DNA: TGTGCCAGCAGCTCGGGGAAGCAGACGGTGGATACGCAGTATTTT. Amino acids: CASSSGKQTVDTQYF. The variable domain in full, with the rest retrieved from reference TRBV7-8 and TRBJ2-3, is GAGVSQSPRYKVAKRGQDVALRCDPISGHVSLFWYQQALGQGPEFLTYFQNEAQLDKSGLPSDRFFAERPEGSVSTLKIQRTQQEDSAVYLCASSSGKQTVDTQYFGPGTRLTVL.

The chain recombines TRBV12-3 or TRBV12-4 with TRBJ2-7; TRBD1 agrees at 10 bases. V trimming: 3 bases; J trimming: 9 bases; junction bases outside the gene matches: 11. This CDR3 has 15 residues. This CDR3 reads CASSFGTGDIRGQYF. In nucleotides, the CDR3 is TGTGCCAGCAGTTTTGGGACAGGGGATATTAGAGGGCAGTACTTC.

The genes are TRBV5-1 and TRBJ2-3; D is undetermined. V shed 6 bases and J shed 1 base, with 12 bases lying between them. There are 14 residues in the CDR3. The germline V gene encodes CDR1 SGHRS and CDR2 YFSETQ. CDR3 region: CASIPSHGTDTQYF. The CDR3, as DNA: TGCGCCAGCATCCCCAGCCACGGCACAGATACGCAGTATTTT.

The chain's CDR3 is CASSYSETGNYEQYF. Written as DNA, the CDR3 is TGTGCCAGCAGTTACTCCGAGACAGGGAATTACGAGCAGTACTTC. The J gene is TRBJ2-7, the V gene TRBV6-5, with 7 bases that match TRBD1. The V segment lost 0 bases and the J segment 4 bases; nucleotides outside the gene matches: 6. Germline V gene sequence: CDR1 MNHEY, CDR2 SVGAGI. This CDR3 is 15 amino acids long.

The chain combines TRBV20-1 with TRBJ2-3; D uncertain. Per the germline V gene, CDR1 is DFQATT and CDR2 is SNEGSKA (reference sequence). The V end lost 5 bases, the J end lost 3 bases, and 9 bases lay between the germline ends. CDR3 size: 12 residues. The CDR3, as DNA: TGCAGTGCTCACAACTTGACAGATACGCAGTATTTT. Protein product: CSAHNLTDTQYF.

The rearrangement joins TRBV9 to TRBJ2-1, with D perhaps assigned TRBD1 or TRBD2 (5 bases each). Germline values: CDR1 SGDLS, CDR2 YYNGEE. This CDR3 has 15 amino acids. Trimming cost V 5 bases and J 5 bases, with 17 bases left between them. CDR3 protein: CASRPTTARDNEQFF. The CDR3 region has the DNA TGTGCCAGCAGACCGACTACAGCCAGGGACAATGAGCAGTTCTTC.

This clonotype occurred a few times. The J gene is TRBJ2-7, the V gene TRBV4-2, with TRBD2 matching over 7 bases. The CDR3 sequence is 16 residues long. The V gene end was trimmed by 0 bases and the J gene end by 2 bases; junction bases not matched to a gene: 7. Germline CDR1 and CDR2: LGHNA and YNFKEQ. The CDR3 DNA sequence: TGTGCCAGCAGCCAAGAAGGTAGCGGGCTTCCCTACGAGCAGTACTTC. Residues: CASSQEGSGLPYEQYF.